Below, 14 T cell receptor beta chains from the same sample are listed, as sequenced in a study of PD-1 blockade in classical Hodgkin lymphoma. The patients all showed relapse after autologous stem cell transplantation, while their brentuximab vedotin exposure varied. Generated by immunoSEQ multiplex PCR, the TCRdb table keeps only in-frame clones and is missing some. The repertoire has 95,000 to 100,000 clones, 85% to 90% of them found once; the top ten carry about 6.1%. Here the sequenced sample was peripheral blood mononuclear cells (PBMCs), taken before the second cycle of nivolumab. The origin of the receptors is a human donor with classical Hodgkin lymphoma.

V gene TRBV9 combines with J gene TRBJ2-1; D not resolved. This CDR3 has 15 residues. Trimming took 4 bases from V and 0 from J, leaving 11 bases between them. Germline V gene sequence: CDR1 SGDLS, CDR2 YYNGEE. CDR3 residues: CASSLTQSSYNEQFF. The CDR3 bases are TGTGCCAGCAGCCTCACTCAGAGCTCCTACAATGAGCAGTTCTTC.

The chain employs TRBV19 and TRBJ1-6, with 10 positions matching TRBD1. The ends lost 3 bases at V and 5 bases at J; junction bases unmatched: 4. The CDR3 spans 16 residues. From germline, CDR1 is LNHDA and CDR2 SQIVND (reference sequence). The CDR3 region is CASSIRDRGDNSPLHF. The CDR3 region has the DNA TGTGCCAGTAGTATTCGGGACAGGGGAGATAATTCACCCCTCCACTTT.

This rearrangement joins TRBV5-4 to TRBJ2-1; D might be TRBD1 or TRBD2, each matching 5 bases. Germline V lookup: CDR1 SGHNT, CDR2 YYREEE (reference sequence). The CDR3 consists of 16 residues. Trimming removed 4 bases at V and 0 bases at J, with 14 bases between. The CDR3 DNA follows: TGTGCCAGCAGCCCCAGGGACGGGGCCTCCTACAATGAGCAGTTCTTC. Encoded protein: CASSPRDGASYNEQFF.

This chain joins TRBV5-1 and TRBJ1-4, with 7 bases matching TRBD1. J lost 5 bases, V lost 4 bases, and 17 bases had no gene match. Germline V gene sequence: CDR1 SGHRS, CDR2 YFSETQ. The CDR3 is made up of 18 amino acids. Here the CDR3 reads CASSRLQGPFYGNEKLFF. DNA for the CDR3: TGCGCCAGCAGCCGACTACAGGGGCCCTTCTATGGAAATGAAAAACTGTTTTTT.

The chain employs TRBV28 and TRBJ2-7; D gene uncertain. Germline CDR1 reads MDHEN; CDR2 reads SYDVKM. Trimming took 3 bases from V and 3 from J, leaving 15 bases between them. The CDR3 is made up of 15 amino acids. The CDR3 is CASSFSVRLNYEQYF. The CDR3 DNA follows: TGTGCCAGCAGTTTCTCGGTTAGGTTAAACTACGAGCAGTACTTC.

Concerning this clone itself: Within the sample, other DNA sequences also encode this same CDR3. The chain is built from TRBV5-1 and TRBJ2-2; D remains ambiguous. CDR3 length: 14 residues. Deletions cut 0 bases from V and 2 bases from J, with 5 bases between. Per germline, CDR1 SGHRS and CDR2 YFSETQ. CDR3 DNA: TGCGCCAGCAGCTTGGGACCAAACACCGGGGAGCTGTTTTTT. Amino acids: CASSLGPNTGELFF.

J is TRBJ2-3 and V is TRBV19; 12 nucleotides align to TRBD2. Germline CDR1 LNHDA, CDR2 SQIVND (reference sequence). This CDR3 spans 17 amino acids. The junction had 3 bases not matched to a gene; V was cut back by 2 bases and J by 0 bases. CDR3 bases: TGTGCCAGTAGTATATCTAGCGGGGGGGCTAGCACAGATACGCAGTATTTT. Amino acid sequence: CASSISSGGASTDTQYF.

J is TRBJ1-1 and V is TRBV14; D call uncertain. CDR1 SGHDN and CDR2 FVKESK come from the germline V gene. The V end was cut by 3 bases, the J end by 5 bases, with 10 bases between. The CDR3 spans 13 residues. CDR3 sequence (DNA): TGTGCCAGCAGCCAGGAAGTGGGGACTGAAGCTTTCTTT. Translation gives CASSQEVGTEAFF.

This clone came up once. Distinct nucleotide sequences in the sample also encode this CDR3. The chain links TRBV4-3 to TRBJ1-2; D not resolved. V dropped 1 base and J dropped 1 base, with 4 bases sitting between them. The germline CDR1 and CDR2 sequences are LGHNA and YSLEER. The CDR3 covers 13 residues. CDR3 bases: TGCGCCAGCAGCCAAGTCGGTAACTATGGCTACACCTTC. It specifies CASSQVGNYGYTF.

The chain uses TRBV9 and TRBJ2-5, with 8 bases that match TRBD2. CDR3 length equals 14 residues. J lost 5 bases, V lost 1 base, and 4 bases had no gene match. The germline CDR1 and CDR2 sequences are SGDLS and YYNGEE. The CDR3 here is CASSVTLAGETQYF. Here the CDR3 DNA reads TGTGCCAGCAGCGTAACTTTAGCGGGGGAGACCCAGTACTTC.

In regard to this clone: At one boundary the junction diverges from the germline segment, which might be a read error. V gene TRBV14 combines with J gene TRBJ2-3; no clear D gene. This CDR3 is built from 16 residues. Germline assignment: CDR1 SGHDN and CDR2 FVKESK. CDR3: CASSEDERYLTDTQYF. The CDR3 DNA sequence: TGTGCCAGCAGCGAAGACGAGCGCTATCTCACAGATACGCAGTATTTT.

The chain employs TRBV27 and TRBJ2-1; D is possibly TRBD2 (5 bases). Germline CDR1 MNHEY, CDR2 SMNVEV (reference sequence). V lost 2 bases and J 7 bases, leaving 9 bases between the germline ends. There are 13 residues in the CDR3. The CDR3 nucleotides read TGTGCCAGCAGTTTAGGACTGATAAATGAGCAGTTCTTC. Protein: CASSLGLINEQFF.

In its sample, this clone was seen once. The chain recombines TRBV7-7 with TRBJ2-1; 8 bases are shared with TRBD2. V gave up 5 bases and J gave up 3 bases; unmatched junction bases: 9. CDR1 and CDR2 from the germline V gene are SSHAT and FNYEAQ (reference sequence). This CDR3 has 16 amino acids. The CDR3: CASSPRGLAGYNEQFF. In DNA, the CDR3 is TGTGCCAGCAGCCCGCGTGGCCTAGCGGGCTACAATGAGCAGTTCTTC.

This chain joins TRBV28 and TRBJ2-1; TRBD2 aligns across 12 bases. The J segment lost 8 bases and the V segment lost 4 bases, leaving 6 bases of the junction unmatched. The CDR3 has 15 amino acids. Germline loops: CDR1 MDHEN, CDR2 SYDVKM. CDR3 loop: CASSWRTSGAHEQFF. In nucleotides, the CDR3 is TGTGCCAGCAGTTGGAGGACTAGCGGGGCCCATGAGCAGTTCTTC.